This entry is about one T cell receptor (beta chain). This specimen belongs to a study of blood T cell repertoires in COVID-19. Study-wide context: Nucleic acid was either cDNA or gDNA, and it came from T cells, B-cell-depleted T cells, or PBMCs.

Original analysis: Reference gene primer amplification in the assay estimated nucleated cell counts. The repertoire was sequenced with immunoSEQ multiplex PCR; TCRdb's copy has only in-frame clones and lacks some. V, J and clone size were drawn from that table, and D and trimming were deduced from the DNA. This sample has roughly 80,000 clones, with over 70% found just once. Trimming cost V 6 bases and J 4 bases; bases outside gene matches: 5. Germline-derived CDR1 and CDR2 are MNHEY and SMNVEV (reference sequence). The CDR3 spans 13 residues. The chain carries TRBV27 and TRBJ1-2, with 7 bases identical to TRBD1. Sequenced material: peripheral blood. The TCR comes from a human donor in a cohort sampled during active COVID-19. The CDR3 protein is CASSIRGFYGYTF. The CDR3 region has the DNA TGTGCCAGCAGCATCAGGGGGTTCTATGGCTACACCTTC.